The clone carrying this T cell receptor beta chain was seen a single time. Its target is unknown. These data belong to a study of regulatory T cells in long-lasting Graves disease. General observations from the study: Favoring TRBV28, TRBJ1-2 and TRBJ2-5 was a feature seen in persistent disease.

This CDR3 region has 16 residues. Trimming removed 0 bases at V and 4 bases at J, with 15 bases between. Per germline, CDR1 KGHSH and CDR2 LQKENI. Specified time point: newly diagnosed GD, antithyroid drugs for less than 3 months. The TCR library was made from RNA extracted from PBMCs. The TCR beta library used iRepertoire HTBI primers with Arm-PCR amplification of CDR3. TCRdb analysed the multiplex PCR reads with MiXCR anew, one entry per CDR3 protein. This sample has 350,000 to 550,000 distinct CDR3 sequences, with roughly 15% found just once. The sample also formed part of further work on T cells in Graves' hyperthyroidism and ophthalmopathy. That paper adds: Blood samples included most of the expanded thyroid clonotypes exceeding 0.001. Ophthalmopathy was separated from stable hyperthyroidism by a 13 V-J model.

The sample consisted of peripheral blood mononuclear cells (PBMCs), taken at new diagnosis, from a patient treated with antithyroid drugs. The rearrangement joins TRBV18 to TRBJ1-2, with D tentatively TRBD1 (5 bases). The source of this sequence is a woman in her 50s with Graves disease. The CDR3 DNA follows: TGTGCCAGCTCACCACCGGGCTTAGGGGACGGCTATGGCTACACCTTC. This codes for CASSPPGLGDGYGYTF.